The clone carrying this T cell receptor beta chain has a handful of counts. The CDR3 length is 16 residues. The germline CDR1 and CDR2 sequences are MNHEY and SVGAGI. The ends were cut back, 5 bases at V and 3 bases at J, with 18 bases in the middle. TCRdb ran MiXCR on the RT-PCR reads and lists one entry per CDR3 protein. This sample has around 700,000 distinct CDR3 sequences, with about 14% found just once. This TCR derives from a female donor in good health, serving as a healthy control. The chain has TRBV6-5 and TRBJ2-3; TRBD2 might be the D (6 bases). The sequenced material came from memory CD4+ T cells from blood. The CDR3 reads CASSRGTHSRTDTQYF. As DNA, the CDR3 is TGTGCCAGCAGTCGAGGGACTCATAGTAGAACAGATACGCAGTATTTT.